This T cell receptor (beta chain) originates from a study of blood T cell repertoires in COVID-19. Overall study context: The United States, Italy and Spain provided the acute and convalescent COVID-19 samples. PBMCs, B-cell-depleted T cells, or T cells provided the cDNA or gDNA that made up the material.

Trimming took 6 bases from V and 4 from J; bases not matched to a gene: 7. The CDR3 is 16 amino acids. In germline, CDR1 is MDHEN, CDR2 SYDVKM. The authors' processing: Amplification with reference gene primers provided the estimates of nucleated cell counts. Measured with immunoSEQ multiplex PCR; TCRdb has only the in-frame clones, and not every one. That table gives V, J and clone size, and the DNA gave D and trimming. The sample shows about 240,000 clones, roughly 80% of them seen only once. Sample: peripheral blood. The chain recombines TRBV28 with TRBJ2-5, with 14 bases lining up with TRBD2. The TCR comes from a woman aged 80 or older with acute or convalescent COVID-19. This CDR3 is CASSRLAGGRGETQYF. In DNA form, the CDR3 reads TGTGCCAGCAGCCGACTAGCGGGGGGGCGGGGAGAGACCCAGTACTTC.